This entry concerns a single TCR beta chain. Its antigen remains unknown. PCR was performed using 60 Vbeta and 13 Jbeta primers. Clones were read by immunoSEQ multiplex PCR, and TCRdb kept only the in-frame ones, dropping some. The repertoire holds around 99,000 clones, with less than 65% as singletons. This specimen belongs to a study of cytomegalovirus exposure and HLA in healthy donors. Whole-study results and caveats: An analysis that was carried out later associated 16,951 TCR beta sequences with HLA alleles at 0.05 false discovery rate. An Asian-associated ancestry cluster reportedly showed fewer N-insertions than the approximately 700-donor mean in a later analysis. Within an earlier analysis, most TCR beta V segments proved productive either about 87% or about 30% of the time.

Healthy bone marrow donors formed the donor group. Germline trimming cut 4 bases from V and 0 bases from J; bases unmatched to any gene: 11. This CDR3 has 18 residues. Per germline, CDR1 LNHDA and CDR2 SQIVND (reference sequence). The rearrangement joins TRBV19 to TRBJ2-3, with TRBD2 identical over 9 bases. The receptor was isolated from a woman younger than 45 in good health and CMV-seronegative. The source material was PBMCs. The CDR3 loop is CASSTLPNLAGSTDTQYF. Written as DNA, the CDR3 is TGTGCCAGTAGTACCCTCCCAAATCTAGCGGGAAGCACAGATACGCAGTATTTT. Looking up the rest from reference TRBV19 and TRBJ2-3 gives the full variable domain: DGGITQSPKYLFRKEGQNVTLSCEQNLNHDAMYWYRQDPGQGLRLIYYSQIVNDFQKGDIAEGYSVSREKKESFPLTVTSAQKNPTAFYLCASSTLPNLAGSTDTQYFGPGTRLTVL.